Each of the 23 T cell receptor beta chains below was sequenced from the same sample in a study of blood T cell repertoires in COVID-19. The table came from immunoSEQ multiplex PCR; TCRdb's copy has only in-frame clones and leaves some out. The sample lists more than 55,000 clones; around 90% were seen once. Material for sequencing was peripheral blood. Source of these receptors: a human donor with active COVID-19. The donor label of this sample is uncertain.

This chain uses TRBV7-2 with TRBJ2-4; D might be TRBD2 (7 bases). Trimming removed 3 bases from V and 3 bases from J, with 12 bases in between. The length of the CDR3 is 15 residues. In germline, CDR1 is SGHTA, CDR2 FQGNSA. CDR3 in DNA: TGTGCCAGCAGCTTCCGGGGGGCATACAAAAACATTCAGTACTTC. Translating gives CASSFRGAYKNIQYF.

The chain uses TRBV3-1 (or the pseudogene TRBV3-2) and TRBJ2-3, with 9 bases fitting TRBD2. V was clipped by 6 bases and J by 1 base; unmatched bases: 5. Germline V lookup: CDR1 LGHDT, CDR2 YNNKEL (reference sequence). This CDR3 contains 15 residues. The CDR3, as DNA: TGTGCCAGCAGTACCCGGACTAGCGGCACAGATACGCAGTATTTT. Residues: CASSTRTSGTDTQYF.

The genes are TRBV5-1 and TRBJ1-6; D may be TRBD1 (5 bases). Looked up from germline, CDR1 is SGHRS and CDR2 is YFSETQ. This CDR3 is built from 13 residues. Trimming took 6 bases from V and 4 from J, leaving 8 bases between them. The CDR3 region has the DNA TGCGCCAGCACGACAGATTATAATTCACCCCTCCACTTT. This sequence encodes CASTTDYNSPLHF.

The CDR3 protein is CASAAGTYNEQFF. DNA of the CDR3: TGTGCCAGCGCAGCAGGGACCTACAATGAGCAGTTCTTC. V is TRBV6-5 and J is TRBJ2-1; TRBD1 is a possible D gene (5 bases). The CDR3 runs 13 residues. Trimming removed 8 bases at V and 2 bases at J, with 10 bases between. Germline assignment: CDR1 MNHEY and CDR2 SVGAGI.

This clone was seen just once. V and J are TRBV5-1 and TRBJ2-4, with 14 nucleotides matching TRBD2. CDR1 and CDR2 from the germline V gene are SGHRS and YFSETQ. J was trimmed by 0 bases and V by 1 base; bases with no gene match: 9. The CDR3 sequence is 20 residues long. CDR3 bases: TGCGCCAGCAGCTTGTCGGGGACTAGCGGGAGATTAGTAGCCAAAAACATTCAGTACTTC. As protein: CASSLSGTSGRLVAKNIQYF.

This clone was seen only a few times. The chain has TRBV3-1 (or the pseudogene TRBV3-2) and TRBJ2-7; 7 bases are shared with TRBD2. Looked up from germline, CDR1 is LGHDT and CDR2 is YNNKEL (reference sequence). This CDR3 spans 14 amino acids. With 2 bases clipped from V and 9 bases from J, the junction kept 10 bases outside the gene matches. DNA of the CDR3: TGTGCCAGCAGCCAACCAGATCCGACTAGCCTGCAGTACTTC. It yields the protein CASSQPDPTSLQYF.

This chain connects TRBV27 to TRBJ2-7; D is unclear. Germline V gene sequence: CDR1 MNHEY, CDR2 SMNVEV (reference sequence). The V and J ends lost 8 bases and 2 bases respectively, with 16 bases between them. The CDR3 has 14 amino acids. For the CDR3, the DNA is TGTGCCAGCGGTATAGGTAGCAGACCCTACGAGCAGTACTTC. Protein: CASGIGSRPYEQYF.

The V and J genes are TRBV7-9 and TRBJ1-1; 7 bases fit TRBD1. V lost 4 bases and J lost 1; bases outside the gene matches: 6. The CDR3 contains 15 residues. In germline, CDR1 is SEHNR, CDR2 FQNEAQ (reference sequence). The CDR3 coding sequence is TGTGCCAGCAGCTCTTCCGGGACAGAGAACACTGAAGCTTTCTTT. Translation: CASSSSGTENTEAFF.

On this clone itself: The junction and the germline gene differ at one end; a read error may be behind it. The chain recombines TRBV5-6 with TRBJ1-6, with a weak D call TRBD1 (6 bases). The CDR3 length is 14 residues. The germline V gene has CDR1 SGHDT and CDR2 YYEEEE. The CDR3 DNA sequence: TGTGCCAGCAGGTTGGACAGCCTGAATTCACCCCTCCACTTT. Translation gives CASRLDSLNSPLHF. Together with reference TRBV5-6 and TRBJ1-6, the CDR3 gives the full variable domain: DAGVTQSPTHLIKTRGQQVTLRCSPKSGHDTVSWYQQALGQGPQFIFQYYEEEERQRGNFPDRFSGHQFPNYSSELNVNALLLGDSALYLCASRLDSLNSPLHFGNGTRLTVT.

The chain links TRBV30 to TRBJ2-1; D unresolved. Trimming took 0 bases from V and 2 from J, leaving 5 bases between them. The CDR3 covers 13 residues. Germline assignment: CDR1 GTSNPN and CDR2 SVGIG (reference sequence). CDR3 DNA: TGTGCCTGGAGTGTAGTAGCCTACAATGAGCAGTTCTTC. Encoded protein: CAWSVVAYNEQFF. The full variable domain, its missing parts supplied by reference TRBV30 and TRBJ2-1, is SQTIHQWPATLVQPVGSPLSLECTVEGTSNPNLYWYRQAAGRGLQLLFYSVGIGQISSEVPQNLSASRPQDRQFILSSKKLLLSDSGFYLCAWSVVAYNEQFFGPGTRLTVL.

This chain connects TRBV15 to TRBJ1-1; D might be TRBD1 (6 bases). V was trimmed by 0 bases and J by 1 base, leaving 12 bases between them. This CDR3 region has 16 residues. Germline-derived CDR1 and CDR2 are LNHNV and YYDKDF (reference sequence). The CDR3 spells CATSRERGRTNTEAFF. CDR3 bases: TGTGCCACCAGCAGAGAGAGGGGGAGAACGAACACTGAAGCTTTCTTT.

The V gene is TRBV30, the J gene TRBJ2-5; D unclear. Germline values: CDR1 GTSNPN, CDR2 SVGIG (reference sequence). Trimming removed 1 base at V and 5 bases at J, with 5 bases between. CDR3 length: 11 amino acids. CDR3 loop: CAWSGEETQYF. CDR3 sequence (DNA): TGTGCCTGGAGTGGAGAGGAGACCCAGTACTTC.

The CDR3 spells CASLEGDNGDGQPQHF. For the CDR3, the DNA is TGCGCCAGCCTGGAGGGCGACAATGGTGACGGTCAGCCCCAGCATTTT. The chain combines TRBV10-1 with TRBJ1-5; D ambiguous. With 8 bases removed from V and 6 bases from J, the gap between germline ends came to 23 bases. Germline CDR1 and CDR2: WNHNN and SYGVQD (reference sequence). This CDR3 spans 16 amino acids.

In this sample, this clone turned up a few times. This chain connects TRBV5-1 to TRBJ2-7, with a possible D match to TRBD1 (6 bases). CDR1 SGHRS and CDR2 YFSETQ come from the germline V gene. This CDR3 is built from 13 residues. With 0 bases removed from V and 9 bases from J, the gap between germline ends came to 13 bases. DNA of the CDR3: TGCGCCAGCAGCTTGGGGGGGCTACGAGGGCAGTACTTC. This translates into CASSLGGLRGQYF.

The J gene is TRBJ1-6, the V gene TRBV3-1 (or the pseudogene TRBV3-2), with 7 bases lining up with TRBD1. The CDR3 spans 16 residues. With 0 bases clipped from V and 6 bases from J, the junction kept 5 bases outside the gene matches. Per germline, CDR1 LGHDT and CDR2 YNNKEL (reference sequence). In DNA, the CDR3 is TGTGCCAGCAGCCAAGAGGGGACAGTTGCTAATTCACCCCTCCACTTT. Its protein is CASSQEGTVANSPLHF.

The chain is built from TRBV6-5 and TRBJ2-5, with D unclear. V was clipped by 4 bases and J by 1 base, with 7 bases between them. Germline CDR1 and CDR2: MNHEY and SVGAGI. The CDR3 covers 13 residues. Here the CDR3 DNA reads TGTGCCAGCAGTTTCGCAGGCCAAGAGACCCAGTACTTC. It specifies CASSFAGQETQYF.

The chain carries TRBV4-3 and TRBJ2-7; D remains unclear. The V end lost 2 bases, the J end lost 2 bases, and 13 bases lay between the germline ends. Germline CDR1 is LGHNA and CDR2 is YSLEER. The CDR3 covers 15 residues. This CDR3 reads CASSQSLAAAYEQYF. For the CDR3, the DNA is TGCGCCAGCAGCCAATCACTGGCGGCAGCCTACGAGCAGTACTTC.

This chain links TRBV18 with TRBJ1-5, with D possibly being TRBD1 (5 bases). V was shortened by 6 bases and J by 16 bases, with 19 bases between the two germline ends. The CDR3 runs 12 residues. Per germline, CDR1 KGHSH and CDR2 LQKENI. As DNA, the CDR3 is TGTGCCAGCTCTCCCGGGGGGGACGGAAAACATTTT. Protein product: CASSPGGDGKHF.

This rearrangement joins TRBV6-2 or TRBV6-3 to TRBJ2-7; possibly TRBD2 for D (5 bases). The V gene lost 2 bases and the J gene lost 8 bases, with 16 bases spanning the gap. Germline V gene lookup returns CDR1 MNHEY and CDR2 SVGEGT. The CDR3 sequence is 14 residues long. The CDR3 sequence: CASSYVLVGDKQYF. The DNA for the CDR3 is TGTGCCAGCAGTTACGTGCTAGTGGGAGATAAGCAGTACTTC.

This chain links TRBV27 with TRBJ2-7, with D perhaps matching TRBD1 (6 bases). V was shortened by 6 bases and J by 2 bases, with 17 bases between the two germline ends. This CDR3 has 15 amino acids. Germline V gene data show CDR1 as MNHEY and CDR2 as SMNVEV (reference sequence). In DNA, the CDR3 is TGTGCCAGCAGCATGGACCACAGGGTTACCTACGAGCAGTACTTC. This sequence encodes CASSMDHRVTYEQYF.

The V and J genes are TRBV3-1 (or the pseudogene TRBV3-2) and TRBJ2-7, with D uncertain. CDR1 is LGHDT, CDR2 YNNKEL, per germline (reference sequence). CDR3 length equals 15 residues. V was cut by 0 bases and J by 2 bases, with 11 bases left in between. CDR3 amino acids: CASSQEENGAYEQYF. CDR3 bases: TGTGCCAGCAGCCAAGAGGAGAACGGTGCCTACGAGCAGTACTTC.

The gene calls are TRBV13 and TRBJ2-2; D is possibly TRBD1 (6 bases). This CDR3 has 16 residues. V lost 0 bases and J 4 bases, leaving 12 bases between the germline ends. Germline lookup yields CDR1 PRHDT and CDR2 FYEKMQ (reference sequence). CDR3 DNA: TGTGCCAGCAGCTTAGGCATGGGGGCTAGCACCGGGGAGCTGTTTTTT. Its translation is CASSLGMGASTGELFF.

The V and J genes are TRBV28 and TRBJ2-7; 9 bases fit TRBD2. The CDR3 covers 14 residues. Germline CDR1 MDHEN, CDR2 SYDVKM. After removal of 7 bases from V and 0 bases from J, the junction contained 4 bases not matched to a gene. CDR3 sequence (DNA): TGTGCCAGCACCGGGACTAGCTCCTCCTACGAGCAGTACTTC. It encodes CASTGTSSSYEQYF.